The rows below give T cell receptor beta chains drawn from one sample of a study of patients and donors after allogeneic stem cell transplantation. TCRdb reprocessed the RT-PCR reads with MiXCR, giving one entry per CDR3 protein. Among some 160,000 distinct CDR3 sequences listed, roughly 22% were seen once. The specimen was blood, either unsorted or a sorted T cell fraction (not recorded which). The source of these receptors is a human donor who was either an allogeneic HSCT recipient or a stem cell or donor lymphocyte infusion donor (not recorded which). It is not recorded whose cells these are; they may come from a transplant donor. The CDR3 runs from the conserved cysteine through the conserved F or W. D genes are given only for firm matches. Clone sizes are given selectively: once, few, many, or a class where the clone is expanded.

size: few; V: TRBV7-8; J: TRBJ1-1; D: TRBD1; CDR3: CASSFGTGGAGTEAFF; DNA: TGTGCCAGCAGCTTCGGGACAGGGGGCGCCGGCACTGAAGCTTTCTTT
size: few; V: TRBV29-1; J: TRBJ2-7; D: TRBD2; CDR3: CSVTYRGSHYEQYF; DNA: TGCAGCGTTACTTACCGCGGGAGTCACTACGAGCAGTACTTC
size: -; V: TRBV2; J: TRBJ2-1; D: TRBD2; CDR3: CASGDYRDNEQFF; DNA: TGTGCCAGCGGGGACTACCGAGACAATGAGCAGTTCTTC
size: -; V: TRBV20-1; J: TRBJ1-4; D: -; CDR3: CSARDLDLRQKLFF; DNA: TGCAGTGCTAGAGATCTCGACCTAAGGCAAAAACTGTTTTTT
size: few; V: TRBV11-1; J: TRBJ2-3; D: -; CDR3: CASSWRKAGSTDTQYF; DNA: TGTGCCAGCAGCTGGCGAAAGGCGGGTAGCACAGATACGCAGTATTTT
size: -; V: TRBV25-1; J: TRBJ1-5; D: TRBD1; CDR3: CASHSGQAHQPQHF; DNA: TGTGCCAGTCATTCGGGACAGGCACACCAGCCCCAGCATTTT
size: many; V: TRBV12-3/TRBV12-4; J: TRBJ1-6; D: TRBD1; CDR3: CASSLGTGSGSPLHF; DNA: TGTGCCAGCAGTTTGGGGACAGGGAGTGGGTCACCCCTCCACTTT
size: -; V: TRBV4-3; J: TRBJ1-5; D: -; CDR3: CASSQEVGPRQPQHF; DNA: TGCGCCAGCAGCCAAGAGGTGGGGCCTCGGCAGCCCCAGCATTTT
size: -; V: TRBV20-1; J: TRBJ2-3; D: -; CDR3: CSAPMTSGGSDTQYF; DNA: TGCAGTGCCCCTATGACTAGTGGGGGGTCAGATACGCAGTATTTT
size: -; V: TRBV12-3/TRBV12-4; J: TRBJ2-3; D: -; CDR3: CASSPRDTTDTQYF; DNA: TGTGCCAGCAGTCCTAGGGACACCACAGATACGCAGTATTTT
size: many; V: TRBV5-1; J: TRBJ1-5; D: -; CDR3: CASSLPRGVVNQPQHF; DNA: TGCGCCAGCAGCTTGCCCCGCGGTGTGGTCAATCAGCCCCAGCATTTT
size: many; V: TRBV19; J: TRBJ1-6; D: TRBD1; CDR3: CASSSGQGGSPLHF; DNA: TGTGCCAGTAGTAGCGGACAGGGGGGATCACCCCTCCACTTT
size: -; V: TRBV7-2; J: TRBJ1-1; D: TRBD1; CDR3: CASSPGTGSFEAFF; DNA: TGTGCCAGCAGCCCCGGGACAGGGTCTTTTGAAGCTTTCTTT
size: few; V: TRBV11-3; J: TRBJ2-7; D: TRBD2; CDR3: CASSLRGLAEQYF; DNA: TGTGCCAGCAGCTTAAGGGGACTAGCGGAGCAGTACTTC
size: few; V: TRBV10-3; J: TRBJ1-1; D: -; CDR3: CAISFGVNTEAFF; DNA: TGTGCCATCAGCTTTGGGGTTAACACTGAAGCTTTCTTT
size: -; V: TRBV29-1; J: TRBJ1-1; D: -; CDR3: CSVNPVRNSEAFF; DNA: TGCAGCGTTAACCCAGTGAGGAACAGTGAAGCTTTCTTT